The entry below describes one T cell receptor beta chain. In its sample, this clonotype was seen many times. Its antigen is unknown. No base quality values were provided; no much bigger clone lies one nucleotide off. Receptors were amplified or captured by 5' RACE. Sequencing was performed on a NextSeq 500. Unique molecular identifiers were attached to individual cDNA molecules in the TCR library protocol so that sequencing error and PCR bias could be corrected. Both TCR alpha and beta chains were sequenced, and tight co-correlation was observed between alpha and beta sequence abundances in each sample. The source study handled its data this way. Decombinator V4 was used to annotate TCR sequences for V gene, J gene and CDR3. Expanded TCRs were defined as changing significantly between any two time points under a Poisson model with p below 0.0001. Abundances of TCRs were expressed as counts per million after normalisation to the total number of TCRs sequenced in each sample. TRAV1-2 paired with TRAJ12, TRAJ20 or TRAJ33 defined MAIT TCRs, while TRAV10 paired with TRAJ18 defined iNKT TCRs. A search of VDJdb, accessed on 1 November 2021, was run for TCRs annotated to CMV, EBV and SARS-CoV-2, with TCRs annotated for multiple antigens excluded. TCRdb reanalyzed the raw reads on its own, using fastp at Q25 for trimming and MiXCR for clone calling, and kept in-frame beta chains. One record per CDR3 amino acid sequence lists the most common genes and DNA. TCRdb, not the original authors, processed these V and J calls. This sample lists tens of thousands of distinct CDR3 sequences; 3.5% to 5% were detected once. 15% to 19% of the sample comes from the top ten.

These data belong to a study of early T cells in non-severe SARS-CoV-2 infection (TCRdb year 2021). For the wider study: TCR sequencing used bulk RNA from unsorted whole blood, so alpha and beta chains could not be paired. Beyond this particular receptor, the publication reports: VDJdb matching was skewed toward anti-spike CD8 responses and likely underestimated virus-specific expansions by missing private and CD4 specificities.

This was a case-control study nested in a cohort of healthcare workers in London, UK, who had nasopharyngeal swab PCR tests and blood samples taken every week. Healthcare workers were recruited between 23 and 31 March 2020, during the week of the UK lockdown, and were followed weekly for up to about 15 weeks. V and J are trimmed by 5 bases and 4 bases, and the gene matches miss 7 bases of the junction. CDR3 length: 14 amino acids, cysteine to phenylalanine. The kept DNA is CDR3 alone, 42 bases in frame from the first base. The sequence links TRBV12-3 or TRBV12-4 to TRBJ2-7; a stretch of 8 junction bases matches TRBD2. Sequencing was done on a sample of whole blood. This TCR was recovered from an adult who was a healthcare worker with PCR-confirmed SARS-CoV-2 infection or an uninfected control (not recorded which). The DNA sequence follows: TGTGCCAGCAGTCTTCCGGGGGGGGCGTACGAGCAGTACTTC. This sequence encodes CASSLPGGAYEQYF.